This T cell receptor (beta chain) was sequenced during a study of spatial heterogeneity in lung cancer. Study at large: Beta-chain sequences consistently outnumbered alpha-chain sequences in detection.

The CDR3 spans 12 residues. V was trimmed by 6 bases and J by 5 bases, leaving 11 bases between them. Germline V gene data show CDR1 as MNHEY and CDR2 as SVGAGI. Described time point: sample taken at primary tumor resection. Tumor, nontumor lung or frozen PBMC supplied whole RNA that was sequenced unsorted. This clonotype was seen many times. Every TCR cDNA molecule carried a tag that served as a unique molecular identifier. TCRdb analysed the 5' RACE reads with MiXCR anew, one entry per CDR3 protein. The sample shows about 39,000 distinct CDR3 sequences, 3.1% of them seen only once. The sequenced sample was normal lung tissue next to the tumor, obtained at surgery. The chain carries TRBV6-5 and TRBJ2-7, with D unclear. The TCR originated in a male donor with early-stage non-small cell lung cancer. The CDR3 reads CASSAFSDEQYF. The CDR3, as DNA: TGTGCCAGCAGCGCGTTTTCGGACGAGCAGTACTTC.